This passage covers 10 T cell receptor beta chains from one sample sequenced in a study of cytomegalovirus exposure and HLA in healthy donors. The PCR made use of 60 Vbeta and 13 Jbeta primers. This table comes from immunoSEQ multiplex PCR, and its TCRdb copy is limited to in-frame clones, with some not included. Its table records more than 140,000 clones. Input material: PBMCs. Receptor source: a woman aged 18-29 years in good health and CMV-seronegative.

The J gene is TRBJ1-4, the V gene TRBV19; 7 bases align to TRBD1. The CDR3 contains 15 residues. V shed 9 bases, J shed 3 bases, and the junction held 10 bases outside the gene matches. CDR1 and CDR2 (germline): LNHDA, SQIVND (reference sequence). DNA for the CDR3: TGTGCCAGCCTTCCTTCGGGGACAGCTAATGAAAAACTGTTTTTT. This sequence encodes CASLPSGTANEKLFF.

The chain combines TRBV2 with TRBJ2-3, with 16 bases lining up with TRBD2. The CDR3 runs to 18 residues. Looked up from germline, CDR1 is SNHLY and CDR2 is FYNNEI. V shed 3 bases, J shed 4 bases, and the junction held 7 bases outside the gene matches. CDR3 region: CASSDKGLAGGPADTQYF. CDR3 coding DNA: TGTGCCAGCAGTGATAAGGGACTAGCGGGAGGGCCGGCAGATACGCAGTATTTT.

This chain connects TRBV28 to TRBJ1-5, with D hard to call. V lost 6 bases to trimming and J lost 0 bases, with 3 bases between them. Germline values: CDR1 MDHEN, CDR2 SYDVKM. This CDR3 spans 12 amino acids. This CDR3 is CASSYSNQPQHF. In DNA form, the CDR3 reads TGTGCCAGCAGCTATAGCAATCAGCCCCAGCATTTT.

The V and J genes are TRBV11-2 and TRBJ2-1; D is perhaps TRBD2 (5 bases). Trimming took 7 bases from V and 6 from J, leaving 13 bases between them. Germline CDR1 and CDR2: SGHAT and FQNNGV. This CDR3 has 13 amino acids. The CDR3 loop reads CASTRTRGNEQFF. As DNA, the CDR3 is TGTGCCAGCACCAGGACTCGGGGCAATGAGCAGTTCTTC.

The V call is TRBV19, the J call TRBJ1-6; D not certain. Deletions cut 7 bases from V and 5 bases from J, with 15 bases between. CDR3 size: 15 residues. Germline V gene lookup returns CDR1 LNHDA and CDR2 SQIVND (reference sequence). As DNA, the CDR3 is TGTGCCAGTACCTCGACGGGAGCGAATAATTCACCCCTCCACTTT. Amino acids: CASTSTGANNSPLHF.

The chain joins TRBV5-1 to TRBJ2-2; D gene ambiguous. CDR1 and CDR2 (germline): SGHRS, YFSETQ. V lost 1 base to trimming and J lost 4 bases, with 5 bases between them. The CDR3 extends over 13 amino acids. This CDR3 reads CASSLMATGELFF. CDR3 coding DNA: TGCGCCAGCAGCTTGATGGCCACCGGGGAGCTGTTTTTT.

V gene TRBV5-6 combines with J gene TRBJ1-1; 9 bases map to TRBD1. The CDR3 totals 16 residues. The germline V gene has CDR1 SGHDT and CDR2 YYEEEE. Trimming cost V 4 bases and J 0 bases; bases outside gene matches: 7. This chain's CDR3 is CASSHGQGRMNTEAFF. The CDR3, as DNA: TGTGCCAGCAGCCACGGACAGGGGCGGATGAACACTGAAGCTTTCTTT.

V is TRBV4-1 and J is TRBJ2-1; D is perhaps TRBD2 (5 bases). The V gene lost 1 base and the J gene lost 8 bases, with 21 bases spanning the gap. The CDR3 runs to 17 residues. Germline CDR1 reads MGHRA; CDR2 reads YSYEKL. The CDR3 coding sequence is TGCGCCAGCAGCCAAGGAAATCGAGCGGCCGGTGTCTATGAGCAGTTCTTC. This sequence encodes CASSQGNRAAGVYEQFF.

In regard to this clone: Other nucleotide sequences in the sample specify the same CDR3. The V call is TRBV4-3, the J call TRBJ1-2, with 8 bases identical to TRBD1. CDR1 and CDR2 (germline): LGHNA, YSLEER. The CDR3 runs 18 residues. V dropped 0 bases and J dropped 7; count of bases not matched to a gene: 16. This CDR3 reads CASSQDLGSGQGSGGYTF. CDR3 bases: TGCGCCAGCAGCCAAGATCTCGGGAGCGGACAGGGAAGTGGTGGCTACACCTTC.

The genes are TRBV7-9 and TRBJ2-7; weak D call: TRBD2 (6 bases). The CDR3 runs to 12 residues. Germline CDR1 SEHNR, CDR2 FQNEAQ (reference sequence). V shed 6 bases and J shed 2 bases, with 8 bases lying between them. DNA of the CDR3: TGTGCCAGCAGGCGGGAAACCTACGAGCAGTACTTC. This encodes CASRRETYEQYF.